The rows below give T cell receptor beta chains drawn from one sample of a study of PD-L1 blockade in urothelial cancer. Only in-frame clones appear in the TCRdb table, and some are missing; sequencing was by immunoSEQ multiplex PCR. The sample holds around 53,000 clones, approximately 87% seen once. The sequencing here drew on PBMCs, taken around atezolizumab (anti-PD-L1) treatment. All receptors come from a middle-aged man with urothelial cancer. The CDR3 runs from the conserved cysteine through the conserved F or W. The D gene is left open where the match is weak. Size tells how often a clone was seen (once, few, many) or the class of an expanded clone, and some rows leave it out.

cdr3_nt cdr3_aa v_call clone_size d_call j_call
TGTGCCAGCAGTCAGCGGACAGGGGCTGAAGCTTTCTTT CASSQRTGAEAFF TRBV2 few TRBD1 TRBJ1-1
TGTGCCTGGATACGGGACAGTAACTACGAGCAGTACTTC CAWIRDSNYEQYF TRBV30 once TRBD1 TRBJ2-7
TGTGCCAGCCGCTATATCGGGAACACTGAAGCTTTCTTT CASRYIGNTEAFF TRBV27 - - TRBJ1-1
TGCGCCAGCAGCCAAGAGGTACACTTTGCGGGCGAACCGAAGTACAATGAGCAGTTCTTC CASSQEVHFAGEPKYNEQFF TRBV4-1 - - TRBJ2-1
TGTGCCAGCAGCGCTAAGGGTAGGAGGACTAGCGGCTCCAATGAGCAGTTCTTC CASSAKGRRTSGSNEQFF TRBV9 - TRBD2 TRBJ2-1
TGTGCCAGCAGTGACTCGGGGGGGCCCCTCTACGAGCAGTACTTC CASSDSGGPLYEQYF TRBV25-1 - TRBD2 TRBJ2-7
TGTGCCAGTAGTATCTCAGCGGGAGCCACCGGGGAGCTGTTTTTT CASSISAGATGELFF TRBV19 - TRBD2 TRBJ2-2
TGTGCCAGCAGCGCAGGGAATAGCAATCAGCCCCAGCATTTT CASSAGNSNQPQHF TRBV9 - - TRBJ1-5
TGTGCCAGCAGTGTCCCTACAGGAAACTATGGCTACACCTTC CASSVPTGNYGYTF TRBV28 - - TRBJ1-2
TGTGCCAGCAGTTTACAGGGATTCGGGACCCAGTACTTC CASSLQGFGTQYF TRBV28 - - TRBJ2-5
TGTGCCAGCACCGGGACAACCTACGAGCAGTACTTC CASTGTTYEQYF TRBV28 - - TRBJ2-7
TGTGCCAGTAGTATAGATGGTACCGGGTCTGGGGCCAACGTCCTGACTTTC CASSIDGTGSGANVLTF TRBV19 - - TRBJ2-6
TGTGCCTGGAGTGCAAGGCAGGGAAGATATGGCTACACCTTC CAWSARQGRYGYTF TRBV30 - - TRBJ1-2
TGTGCCAGCTCACCCCGTGGGACTAGCGGGATCTCCTACGAGCAGTACTTC CASSPRGTSGISYEQYF TRBV18 - TRBD2 TRBJ2-7
TGTGCCAGCACCCTAGGACAAGGCACTGAAGCTTTCTTT CASTLGQGTEAFF TRBV5-4 - - TRBJ1-1
TGTGCCAGCAGTTACTCGGGCAGCTCTTACGAGCAGTACTTC CASSYSGSSYEQYF TRBV6-5 - - TRBJ2-7
TGTGCCAGCAGCGTAGCGGGAGGAGGTCCCTACGAGCAGTACTTC CASSVAGGGPYEQYF TRBV11-2 - TRBD2 TRBJ2-7
TGTGCCAGCAGCTTACACTGGACTAGCGGGGCTTACGAGCAGTACTTC CASSLHWTSGAYEQYF TRBV11-2 - TRBD2 TRBJ2-7
TGTGCCGGGGACAGGGGTATTGATGAGCAGTTCTTC CAGDRGIDEQFF TRBV2 few TRBD1 TRBJ2-1
TGTGCCAGCAGCTACCGGGACAGGGAAGCCGGGGAGCTGTTTTTT CASSYRDREAGELFF TRBV9 - TRBD1 TRBJ2-2
TGTGCCTGGAGGACCCATCCTAGCGGGAGGGACAATGAGCAGTTCTTC CAWRTHPSGRDNEQFF TRBV30 - TRBD2 TRBJ2-1
TGTGCCACCAGCAGAGAACGGGGTCGATCCTACAATGAGCAGTTCTTC CATSRERGRSYNEQFF TRBV15 - - TRBJ2-1
TGTGCCAGCAGCATAATACTAGCGGGAGCTTCCCCAGATACGCAGTATTTT CASSIILAGASPDTQYF TRBV7-8 - TRBD2 TRBJ2-3
TGTGCCAGCAGCCCGTCGGGGGGATACACTGAAGCTTTCTTT CASSPSGGYTEAFF TRBV7-9 - - TRBJ1-1
TGCGCCAGCAGCCCCCGGACAGGGGCGACTGCAACTAATGAAAAACTGTTTTTT CASSPRTGATATNEKLFF TRBV4-1 - TRBD1 TRBJ1-4
TGTGCCAGCAGTTACAAACAGGGGGCCTACGAGCAGTACTTC CASSYKQGAYEQYF TRBV6-5 - TRBD1 TRBJ2-7
TGTGCCAGCACCAATACAGGGAAGCCCTCTGGAAACACCATATATTTT CASTNTGKPSGNTIYF TRBV28 - - TRBJ1-3
TGTGCCAGTAGTATGATGGCAGGAAATCAGCCCCAGCATTTT CASSMMAGNQPQHF TRBV19 - - TRBJ1-5
TGTGCCAGTAGTTGGCAGACTAATCAGCCCCAGCATTTT CASSWQTNQPQHF TRBV19 - - TRBJ1-5
TGTGCCAGCAGTTTGAGTCAGCGCTACGAGCAGTACTTC CASSLSQRYEQYF TRBV27 - - TRBJ2-7
TGTGCCAGCAGCCCCCCCCCATCCTACGAGCAGTACTTC CASSPPPSYEQYF TRBV28 - - TRBJ2-7
TGTGCCAGCGGAATAGGAGGGACCAATCAGCCCCAGCATTTT CASGIGGTNQPQHF TRBV27 - - TRBJ1-5
TGTGCCAGCAGTTGGACAGGCCTGGAAAAACTGTTTTTT CASSWTGLEKLFF TRBV27 few TRBD1 TRBJ1-4
TGCAGCTCCTTTACAGCCGGGACAGGGGGTGGCTACACCTTC CSSFTAGTGGGYTF TRBV29-1 - TRBD1 TRBJ1-2
TGTGCCAGCGACAGGGCCTATAGCAATCAGCCCCAGCATTTT CASDRAYSNQPQHF TRBV27 - TRBD1 TRBJ1-5
TGTGCCAGCAGCCGGCGGGCCAACACTGAAGCTTTCTTT CASSRRANTEAFF TRBV7-2 - - TRBJ1-1
TGTGCCAGCAGTTCCCTTTGGACAGGGAGGGACGAGCAGTACTTC CASSSLWTGRDEQYF TRBV27 - - TRBJ2-7
TGTGCCAGCAGCCCATCGGACAGGGGGAAGGCTGAAGCTTTCTTT CASSPSDRGKAEAFF TRBV7-9 - TRBD1 TRBJ1-1
TGTGCTAGCAGCCCGAGACGGGGCCAAGAGACCCAGTACTTC CASSPRRGQETQYF TRBV7-7 - - TRBJ2-5
TGTGCCAGCTCACCCCCGAGCACTGAAGCTTTCTTT CASSPPSTEAFF TRBV18 few - TRBJ1-1
TGTGCCAGCAGCTTGCGGCGGGATAGCACAGATACGCAGTATTTT CASSLRRDSTDTQYF TRBV5-5 - - TRBJ2-3
TGTGCCAGCTCAAGGGATACGGGAGGTGAAAAACTGTTTTTT CASSRDTGGEKLFF TRBV18 - - TRBJ1-4
TGTGCCAGCAGCCAAAAGCCCCGGGATGTCTCCTACGAGCAGTACTTC CASSQKPRDVSYEQYF TRBV27 - - TRBJ2-7
TGTGCCAGCAGTGGTGGGCGGGACTACAATGAGCAGTTCTTC CASSGGRDYNEQFF TRBV2 - - TRBJ2-1
TGCGCCCTTAGACAGGTCTATGGCTACACCTTC CALRQVYGYTF TRBV30 - - TRBJ1-2
TGTGCCAGCAGCCTCTATATAAGCGGGAGTAAGACCGGGGAGCTGTTTTTT CASSLYISGSKTGELFF TRBV4-2 - TRBD2 TRBJ2-2
TGTGCCAGCAGGGGGCCCACTGAAGCTTTCTTT CASRGPTEAFF TRBV6-5 - - TRBJ1-1